The clone carrying this T cell receptor beta chain has more than one count but fewer than ten. The data stem from a study of blood T cell repertoires in COVID-19. Overall study context: Sample material is recorded as cDNA or gDNA derived from T cells, B-cell-depleted T cells, or PBMCs.

Source study methods: Using reference gene primer amplification, nucleated cell counts were estimated. Data came from immunoSEQ multiplex PCR; TCRdb stores just in-frame clones and leaves some out. The V and J calls and clone size come from that table; D and trimming were worked out from the DNA. The sample consists of 130,000 to 150,000 clones, approximately 80% of them appearing once. This CDR3 region has 16 residues. Trimming pared 5 bases from V and 0 bases from J, leaving 15 bases between. Germline V gene data show CDR1 as SGHRS and CDR2 as YFSETQ. Source material: peripheral blood. The receptor comes from a woman between 35 and 50 years old with active or convalescent COVID-19. The chain joins TRBV5-1 to TRBJ2-1; the D gene is possibly TRBD1 (5 bases). The CDR3 region has the DNA TGCGCCAGCAGACCCCGGACACCCAGCTCCTACAATGAGCAGTTCTTC. As protein: CASRPRTPSSYNEQFF.